The 23 T cell receptor beta chains listed next were all sequenced from one sample in a study of T cell repertoires in cytomegalovirus infection. Via MiXCR, TCRdb re-called the reads, giving one row per CDR3 protein. The sample has 200,000 or so distinct CDR3 sequences, roughly a fifth seen once. Sequencing input: PBMCs. Source of these receptors: a human donor in good health (CMV status not recorded). Some clones in this sample may be carry-over from other donors' samples.

This clonotype was recorded many times. The gene calls are TRBV5-1 and TRBJ2-3; 12 nucleotides match TRBD2. The CDR3 has 14 residues. Germline V CDR1 and CDR2: SGHRS, YFSETQ. The junction had 4 bases not matched to a gene; V was cut back by 5 bases and J by 6 bases. This CDR3 is CASSLAGGEDTQYF. The CDR3 DNA sequence: TGCGCCAGCAGTCTAGCGGGAGGGGAGGATACGCAGTATTTT.

This clonotype was seen many times. The chain links TRBV7-2 to TRBJ2-1, with D perhaps TRBD1 (6 bases). The CDR3 consists of 15 residues. V lost 0 bases and J lost 4, with 10 bases in between. Looked up from germline, CDR1 is SGHTA and CDR2 is FQGNSA. For the CDR3, the DNA is TGTGCCAGCAGCTTAGCACAGGGCCTATACAATGAGCAGTTCTTC. Its protein product is CASSLAQGLYNEQFF. The full variable domain, its missing parts supplied by reference TRBV7-2 and TRBJ2-1, is GAGVSQSPSNKVTEKGKDVELRCDPISGHTALYWYRQSLGQGLEFLIYFQGNSAPDKSGLPSDRFSAERTGGSVSTLTIQRTQQEDSAVYLCASSLAQGLYNEQFFGPGTRLTVL.

The rearrangement uses TRBV12-5 and TRBJ2-5; a possible D gene is TRBD1 (6 bases). The CDR3 extends over 14 amino acids. The V end lost 1 base, the J end lost 3 bases, and 9 bases lay between the germline ends. CDR1 LGHNT and CDR2 FRNRAP come from the germline V gene. This CDR3 is CASGLAGVEETQYF. The CDR3 region has the DNA TGTGCTAGTGGTTTGGCAGGGGTGGAAGAGACCCAGTACTTC.

This rearrangement joins TRBV6-5 to TRBJ1-2; TRBD1 aligns across 10 bases. CDR1 and CDR2 (germline): MNHEY, SVGAGI. Trimming cost V 3 bases and J 6 bases; bases outside gene matches: 7. The CDR3 is made up of 15 amino acids. The chain's CDR3 is CASSYRLTGGDGYTF. The CDR3 DNA is TGTGCCAGCAGTTATCGACTGACAGGGGGCGATGGCTACACCTTC.

This clonotype was recorded a few times. The chain couples TRBV6-2 or TRBV6-3 to TRBJ2-5, with D maybe TRBD2 (6 bases). This CDR3 has 15 amino acids. V lost 2 bases and J lost 5, with 15 bases in between. Germline lookup yields CDR1 MNHEY and CDR2 SVGEGT. The CDR3 nucleotides read TGTGCCAGCAGTTACATCGGAGGGGCCCCTGAGACCCAGTACTTC. Its protein is CASSYIGGAPETQYF.

The chain uses TRBV12-3 or TRBV12-4 and TRBJ2-1; 8 nucleotides match TRBD2. The CDR3 consists of 18 residues. With V trimmed by 0 bases and J by 1 base, 8 bases remained unmatched. The CDR3 loop is CASSLALFPGGSYNEQFF. The CDR3 DNA is TGTGCCAGCAGTTTAGCCCTGTTTCCGGGAGGGTCCTACAATGAGCAGTTCTTC.

This clonotype was observed a handful of times. The V call is TRBV5-1, the J call TRBJ2-6; 10 nucleotides match TRBD1. CDR3 length: 17 residues. Germline V lookup: CDR1 SGHRS, CDR2 YFSETQ. The V and J ends lost 5 bases and 1 base, in that order; junction bases with no gene match: 6. The CDR3 loop reads CASRREDRGSGANVLTF. The CDR3 DNA sequence: TGCGCCAGCAGACGAGAGGACAGGGGGTCTGGGGCCAACGTCCTGACTTTC. The whole variable domain, remainder taken from reference TRBV5-1 and TRBJ2-6, is KAGVTQTPRYLIKTRGQQVTLSCSPISGHRSVSWYQQTPGQGLQFLFEYFSETQRNKGNFPGRFSGRQFSNSRSEMNVSTLELGDSALYLCASRREDRGSGANVLTFGAGSRLTVL.

This clonotype was counted between two and nine times. The J gene is TRBJ1-1, the V gene TRBV2; no clear D gene. Looked up from germline, CDR1 is SNHLY and CDR2 is FYNNEI. The CDR3 runs 9 residues. Trimming removed 7 bases from V and 10 bases from J, with 7 bases in between. The CDR3, as DNA: TGTGCCAGCATAGATGGAGCTTTCTTT. It yields the protein CASIDGAFF.

Worth noting for this clonotype: One end of the junction varies from germline; a read error may be responsible. The CDR3 DNA follows: TGTGCCAGCAGCTTGGACGGGACAGTATTTTCTTCCTACGAGCAGTATTTC. Translating it yields CASSLDGTVFSSYEQYF. The genes are TRBV5-6 and TRBJ2-7, with 7 bases aligning to TRBD1. This CDR3 contains 17 residues. Germline values: CDR1 SGHDT, CDR2 YYEEEE.

This clonotype has only a few counts. The V and J genes are TRBV28 and TRBJ2-6; 7 bases agree with TRBD1. Looked up from germline, CDR1 is MDHEN and CDR2 is SYDVKM. CDR3 length equals 15 residues. The V and J ends lost 7 bases and 0 bases, in that order; junction bases with no gene match: 3. The CDR3 spells CASTGGFSGANVLTF. CDR3 sequence (DNA): TGTGCCAGCACAGGGGGTTTCTCTGGGGCCAACGTCCTGACTTTC.

This clonotype has a handful of counts. The chain carries TRBV6-2 or TRBV6-3 and TRBJ2-1; D is unclear. V gave up 5 bases and J gave up 1 base, with 9 bases separating them. The length of the CDR3 is 14 residues. From germline, CDR1 is MNHEY and CDR2 SVGEGT. Here the CDR3 reads CASSPWSSYNEQFF. CDR3 nucleotides: TGTGCCAGCAGTCCGTGGAGTTCCTACAATGAGCAGTTCTTC.

The chain recombines TRBV6-5 with TRBJ2-1; D may be TRBD1 or TRBD2 (5 bases each). The CDR3 runs to 16 residues. Germline V gives CDR1 MNHEY, CDR2 SVGAGI. V gave up 6 bases and J gave up 10 bases, with 25 bases separating them. The CDR3 DNA follows: TGTGCCAGCAGCCCGTCAGTGGCGGCAGGCTGGGACGAGCAGTTCTTC. It translates to CASSPSVAAGWDEQFF.

On this clonotype itself: One base away lies a much larger clone, so this may be a sequencing read error. The chain employs TRBV7-2 and TRBJ2-5; D is unresolved. CDR1 SGHTA and CDR2 FQGNSA come from the germline V gene. The CDR3 has 12 amino acids. DNA of the CDR3: TGTGCCAGCAGCCCCGCCCAAGAGACCCGGTACTTC. Amino acids: CASSPAQETRYF.

The chain combines TRBV12-3 or TRBV12-4 with TRBJ2-1, with D maybe TRBD2 (5 bases). V shed 1 base and J shed 2 bases, with 6 bases lying between them. This CDR3 has 14 amino acids. The CDR3 nucleotides are TGTGCCAGCAGTTTAGAGCGGACCTACAATGAGCAGTTCTTC. This sequence encodes CASSLERTYNEQFF.

This clonotype was detected ten times or more. The chain joins TRBV12-5 to TRBJ1-2; D uncertain. V lost 2 bases and J 0 bases, leaving 16 bases between the germline ends. The germline CDR1 and CDR2 sequences are LGHNT and FRNRAP. The CDR3 is made up of 17 amino acids. CDR3 nucleotide sequence: TGTGCTAGTGGTTTGACCTTGGGGAGAGAAGCTAACTATGGCTACACCTTC. Translating it yields CASGLTLGREANYGYTF.

The chain couples TRBV7-2 to TRBJ2-5; the D gene is possibly TRBD2 (6 bases). Germline assignment: CDR1 SGHTA and CDR2 FQGNSA. The CDR3 loop spans 13 amino acids. V was clipped by 5 bases and J by 5 bases, with 12 bases between them. The CDR3 is CASSHRREETQYF. DNA of the CDR3: TGTGCCAGCAGCCATAGACGGGAGGAGACCCAGTACTTC.

Ten or more counts support this clonotype. V and J are TRBV7-8 and TRBJ2-1, with D uncertain. V was pared by 2 bases and J by 9 bases, with 8 bases between. Germline-derived CDR1 and CDR2 are SGHVS and FQNEAQ. The CDR3 length is 12 residues. The CDR3 here is CASSLRPREQFF. The CDR3 DNA follows: TGTGCCAGCAGCTTAAGGCCCCGTGAGCAGTTCTTC.

This clonotype turned up a few times. The chain has TRBV29-1 and TRBJ1-1, with 9 nucleotides matching TRBD1. Germline V gene lookup returns CDR1 SQVTM and CDR2 ANQGSEA. The length of the CDR3 is 14 residues. V shed 7 bases, J shed 4 bases, and the junction held 10 bases outside the gene matches. DNA for the CDR3: TGCAGCGCCCGAGCCCGGGACAGGGCCACTGAAGCTTTCTTT. This codes for CSARARDRATEAFF. Filled out from reference TRBV29-1 and TRBJ1-1, the complete variable domain reads SAVISQKPSRDICQRGTSLTIQCQVDSQVTMMFWYRQQPGQSLTLIATANQGSEATYESGFVIDKFPISRPNLTFSTLTVSNMSPEDSSIYLCSARARDRATEAFFGQGTRLTVV.

This clonotype came up a few times. V usage is TRBV7-2 and J usage is TRBJ2-5, with 8 bases identical to TRBD2. With V trimmed by 5 bases and J by 1 base, 3 bases remained unmatched. Germline V gene sequence: CDR1 SGHTA, CDR2 FQGNSA. CDR3 length equals 14 residues. CDR3 bases: TGTGCCAGCAGCCCCGGGACTAGCCAAGAGACCCAGTACTTC. Protein product: CASSPGTSQETQYF.

The chain recombines TRBV29-1 with TRBJ2-3, with 9 bases fitting TRBD1. The V gene end was trimmed by 3 bases and the J gene end by 3 bases; junction bases not matched to a gene: 1. This CDR3 contains 13 residues. Per germline, CDR1 SQVTM and CDR2 ANQGSEA. The CDR3 coding sequence is TGCAGCGTTGAGGGACAGGGAACAGATACGCAGTATTTT. It translates to CSVEGQGTDTQYF.

The chain employs TRBV5-4 and TRBJ2-5, with 9 nucleotides matching TRBD1. Germline V CDR1 and CDR2: SGHNT, YYREEE (reference sequence). V gave up 0 bases and J gave up 3 bases; unmatched junction bases: 3. The CDR3 has 15 amino acids. Written as DNA, the CDR3 is TGTGCCAGCAGCTTGGTGGGGACAGGGAAAGAGACCCAGTACTTC. Amino acids: CASSLVGTGKETQYF.

The chain carries TRBV7-3 and TRBJ2-1; D uncertain. The V gene lost 2 bases and the J gene lost 7 bases, with 9 bases spanning the gap. Germline V CDR1 and CDR2: SGHTA, FQGTGA. The CDR3 has 13 amino acids. For the CDR3, the DNA is TGTGCCAGCAGCTTATTTGCCGGTAATGAGCAGTTCTTC. It translates to CASSLFAGNEQFF.

This clonotype was seen ten or more times. The gene calls are TRBV28 and TRBJ2-7; tentative D call: TRBD1 (6 bases). Looked up from germline, CDR1 is MDHEN and CDR2 is SYDVKM. The CDR3 has 15 residues. The V gene lost 1 base and the J gene lost 2 bases, with 12 bases spanning the gap. The CDR3, as DNA: TGTGCCAGCAGTTTATCCTCCAGGGGAACCTACGAGCAGTACTTC. Protein sequence: CASSLSSRGTYEQYF.